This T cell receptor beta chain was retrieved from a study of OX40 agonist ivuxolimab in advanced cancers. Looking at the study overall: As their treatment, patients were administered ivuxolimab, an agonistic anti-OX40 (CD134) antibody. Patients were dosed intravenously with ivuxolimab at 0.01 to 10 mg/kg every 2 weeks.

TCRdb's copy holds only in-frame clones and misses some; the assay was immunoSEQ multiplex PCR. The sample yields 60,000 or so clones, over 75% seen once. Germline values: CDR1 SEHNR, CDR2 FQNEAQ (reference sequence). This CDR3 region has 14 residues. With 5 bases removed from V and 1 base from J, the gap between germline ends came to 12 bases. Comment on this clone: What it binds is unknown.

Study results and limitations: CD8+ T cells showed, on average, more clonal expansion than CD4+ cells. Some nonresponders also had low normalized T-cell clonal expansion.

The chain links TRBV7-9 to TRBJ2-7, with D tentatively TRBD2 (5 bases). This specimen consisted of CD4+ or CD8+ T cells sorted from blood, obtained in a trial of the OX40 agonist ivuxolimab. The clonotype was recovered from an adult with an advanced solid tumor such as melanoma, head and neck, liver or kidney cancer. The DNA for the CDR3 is TGTGCCAGCAGCGAGACTACCACGTCCTACGAGCAGTACTTC. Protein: CASSETTTSYEQYF.